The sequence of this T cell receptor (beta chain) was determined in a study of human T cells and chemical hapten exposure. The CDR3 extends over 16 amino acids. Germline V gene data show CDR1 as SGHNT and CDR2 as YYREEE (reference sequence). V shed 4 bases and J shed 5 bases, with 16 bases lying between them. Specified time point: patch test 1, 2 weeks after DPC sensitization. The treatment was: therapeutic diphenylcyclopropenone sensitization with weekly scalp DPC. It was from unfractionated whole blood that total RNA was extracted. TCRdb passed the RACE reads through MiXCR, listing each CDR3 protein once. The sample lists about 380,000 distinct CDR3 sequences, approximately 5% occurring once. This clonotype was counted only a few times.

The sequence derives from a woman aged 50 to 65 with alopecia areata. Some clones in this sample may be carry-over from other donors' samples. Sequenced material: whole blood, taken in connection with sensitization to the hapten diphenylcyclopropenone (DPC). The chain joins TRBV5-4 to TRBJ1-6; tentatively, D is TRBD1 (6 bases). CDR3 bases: TGTGCCAGCAGCCCTTTCCAGGGGACCCATAATTCACCCCTCCACTTT. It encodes CASSPFQGTHNSPLHF.